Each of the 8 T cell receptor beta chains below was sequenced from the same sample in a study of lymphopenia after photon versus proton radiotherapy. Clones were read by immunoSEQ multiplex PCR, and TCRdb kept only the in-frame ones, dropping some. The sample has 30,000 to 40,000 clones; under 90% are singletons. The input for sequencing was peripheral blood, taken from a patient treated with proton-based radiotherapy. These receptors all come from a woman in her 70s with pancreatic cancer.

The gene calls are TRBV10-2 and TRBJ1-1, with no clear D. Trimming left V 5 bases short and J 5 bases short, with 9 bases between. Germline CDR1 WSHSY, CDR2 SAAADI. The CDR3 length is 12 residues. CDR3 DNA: TGCGCCAGCAGTAGCACGAGGACTGAAGCTTTCTTT. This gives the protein CASSSTRTEAFF.

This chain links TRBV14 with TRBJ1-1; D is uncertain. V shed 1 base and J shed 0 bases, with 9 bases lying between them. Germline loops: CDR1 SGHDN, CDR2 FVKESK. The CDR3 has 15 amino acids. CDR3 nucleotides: TGTGCCAGCAGCCAAGTTAAAGCGCTGAACACTGAAGCTTTCTTT. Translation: CASSQVKALNTEAFF.

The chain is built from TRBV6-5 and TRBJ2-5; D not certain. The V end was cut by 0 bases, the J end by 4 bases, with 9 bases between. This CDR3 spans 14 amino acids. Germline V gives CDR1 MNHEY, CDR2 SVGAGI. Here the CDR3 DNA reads TGTGCCAGCAGTTACTCTCCTAGGTCAGAGACCCAGTACTTC. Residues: CASSYSPRSETQYF.

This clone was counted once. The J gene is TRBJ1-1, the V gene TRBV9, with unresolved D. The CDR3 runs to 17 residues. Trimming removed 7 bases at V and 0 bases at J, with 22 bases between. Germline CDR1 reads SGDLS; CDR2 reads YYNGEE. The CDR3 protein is CASSVSYSRVMNTEAFF. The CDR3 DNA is TGTGCCAGCTCCGTAAGTTATTCGAGGGTCATGAACACTGAAGCTTTCTTT.

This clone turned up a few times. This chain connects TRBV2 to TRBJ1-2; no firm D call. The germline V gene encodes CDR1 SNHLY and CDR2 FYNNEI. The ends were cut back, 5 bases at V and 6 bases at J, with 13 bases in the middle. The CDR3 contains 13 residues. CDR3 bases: TGTGCCAGCAGTACGCGGTTGGGTGATGGCTACACCTTC. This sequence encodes CASSTRLGDGYTF.

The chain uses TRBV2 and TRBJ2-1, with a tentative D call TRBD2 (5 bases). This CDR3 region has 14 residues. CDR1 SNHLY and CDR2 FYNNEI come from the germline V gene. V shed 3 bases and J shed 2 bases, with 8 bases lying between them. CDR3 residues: CASSDSGAYNEQFF. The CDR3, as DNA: TGTGCCAGCAGTGATTCCGGGGCCTACAATGAGCAGTTCTTC. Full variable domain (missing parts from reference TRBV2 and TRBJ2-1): EPEVTQTPSHQVTQMGQEVILRCVPISNHLYFYWYRQILGQKVEFLVSFYNNEISEKSEIFDDQFSVERPDGSNFTLKIRSTKLEDSAMYFCASSDSGAYNEQFFGPGTRLTVL.

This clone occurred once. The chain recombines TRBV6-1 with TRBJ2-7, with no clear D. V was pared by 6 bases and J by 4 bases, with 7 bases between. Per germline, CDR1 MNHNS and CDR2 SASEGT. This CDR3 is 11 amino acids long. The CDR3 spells CASSNGYEQYF. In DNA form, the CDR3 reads TGTGCCAGCAGCAACGGGTACGAGCAGTACTTC.

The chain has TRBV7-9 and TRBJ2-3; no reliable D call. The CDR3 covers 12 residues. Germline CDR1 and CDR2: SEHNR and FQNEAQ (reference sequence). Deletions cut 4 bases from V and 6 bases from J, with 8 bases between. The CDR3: CASSSLGDTQYF. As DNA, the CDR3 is TGTGCCAGCAGCTCCTTGGGGGATACGCAGTATTTT.